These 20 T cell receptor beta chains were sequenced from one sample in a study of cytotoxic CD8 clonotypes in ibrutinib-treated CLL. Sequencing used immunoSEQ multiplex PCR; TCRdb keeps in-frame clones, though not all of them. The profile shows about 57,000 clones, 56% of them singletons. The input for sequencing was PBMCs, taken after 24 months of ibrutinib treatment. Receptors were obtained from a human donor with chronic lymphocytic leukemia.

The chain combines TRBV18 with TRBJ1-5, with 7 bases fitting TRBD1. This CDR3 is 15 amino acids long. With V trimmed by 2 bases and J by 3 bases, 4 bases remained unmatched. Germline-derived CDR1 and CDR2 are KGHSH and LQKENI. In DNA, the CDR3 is TGTGCCAGCTCACCATCAGGGGGGTCCAATCAGCCCCAGCATTTT. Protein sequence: CASSPSGGSNQPQHF.

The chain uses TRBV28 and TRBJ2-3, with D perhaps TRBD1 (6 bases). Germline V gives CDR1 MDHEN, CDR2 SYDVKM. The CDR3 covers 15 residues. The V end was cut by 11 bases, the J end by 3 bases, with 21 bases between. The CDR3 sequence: CAAKALQGWTDTQYF. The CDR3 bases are TGTGCCGCTAAGGCCCTACAGGGATGGACAGATACGCAGTATTTT.

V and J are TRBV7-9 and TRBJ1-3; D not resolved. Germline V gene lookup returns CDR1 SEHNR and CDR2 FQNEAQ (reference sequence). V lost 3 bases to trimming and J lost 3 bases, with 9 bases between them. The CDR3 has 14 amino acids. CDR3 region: CASSLARVGNTIYF. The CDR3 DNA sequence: TGTGCCAGCAGCTTGGCTAGGGTTGGAAACACCATATATTTT. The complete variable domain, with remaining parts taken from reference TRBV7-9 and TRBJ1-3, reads DTGVSQNPRHKITKRGQNVTFRCDPISEHNRLYWYRQTLGQGPEFLTYFQNEAQLEKSRLLSDRFSAERPKGSFSTLEIQRTEQGDSAMYLCASSLARVGNTIYFGEGSWLTVV.

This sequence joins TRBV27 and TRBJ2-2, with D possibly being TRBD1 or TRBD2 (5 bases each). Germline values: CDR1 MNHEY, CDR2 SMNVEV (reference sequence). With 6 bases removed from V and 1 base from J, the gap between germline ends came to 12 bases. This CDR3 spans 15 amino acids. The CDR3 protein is CASSYGTMNTGELFF. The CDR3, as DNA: TGTGCCAGCAGCTACGGGACGATGAACACCGGGGAGCTGTTTTTT.

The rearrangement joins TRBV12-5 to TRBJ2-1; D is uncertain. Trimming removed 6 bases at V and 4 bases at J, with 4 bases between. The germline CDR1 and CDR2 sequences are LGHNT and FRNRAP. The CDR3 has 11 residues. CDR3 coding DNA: TGTGCTAGTGGCTATTACAATGAGCAGTTCTTC. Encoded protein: CASGYYNEQFF.

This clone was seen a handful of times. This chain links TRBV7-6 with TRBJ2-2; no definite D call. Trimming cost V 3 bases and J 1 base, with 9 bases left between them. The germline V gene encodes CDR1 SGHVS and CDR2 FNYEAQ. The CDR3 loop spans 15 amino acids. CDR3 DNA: TGTGCCAGCAGCTTGGTTGGAGAGAACACCGGGGAGCTGTTTTTT. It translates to CASSLVGENTGELFF.

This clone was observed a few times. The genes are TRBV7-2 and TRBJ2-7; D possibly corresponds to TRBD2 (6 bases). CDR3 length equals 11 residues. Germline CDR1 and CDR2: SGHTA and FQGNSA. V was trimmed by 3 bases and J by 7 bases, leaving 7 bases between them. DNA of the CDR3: TGTGCCAGCAGCTTTGGGGGGGAGCAGTACGTC. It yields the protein CASSFGGEQYV.

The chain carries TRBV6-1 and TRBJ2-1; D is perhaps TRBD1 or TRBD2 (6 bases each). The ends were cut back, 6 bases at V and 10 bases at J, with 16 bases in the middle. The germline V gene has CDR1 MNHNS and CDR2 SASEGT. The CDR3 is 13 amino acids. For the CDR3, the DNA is TGTGCCAGCAGGGGTACGGGGGCTGGGGAGCAGTTCTTC. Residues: CASRGTGAGEQFF.

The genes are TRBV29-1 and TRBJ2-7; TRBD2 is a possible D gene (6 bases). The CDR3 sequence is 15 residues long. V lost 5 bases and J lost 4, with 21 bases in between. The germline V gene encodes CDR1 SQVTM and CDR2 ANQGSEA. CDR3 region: CSVSREPPGRYEQYF. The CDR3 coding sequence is TGCAGCGTTTCCCGGGAGCCCCCCGGTAGATACGAGCAGTACTTC.

CDR3 in amino acids: CASNTDRANYGYTF. CDR3 DNA: TGTGCCAGCAATACTGACAGGGCCAACTATGGCTACACCTTC. This sequence joins TRBV6-1 and TRBJ1-2; 7 positions agree with TRBD1. Germline V gene lookup returns CDR1 MNHNS and CDR2 SASEGT. J gave up 2 bases and V 7 bases, and 7 bases lay outside the gene matches. The CDR3 runs 14 residues.

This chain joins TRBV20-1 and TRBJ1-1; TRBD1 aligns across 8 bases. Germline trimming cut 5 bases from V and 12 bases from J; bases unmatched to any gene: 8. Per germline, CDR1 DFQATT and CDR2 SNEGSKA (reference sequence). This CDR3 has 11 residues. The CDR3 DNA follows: TGCAGTGCTCCCCAGGGGGCTAGGACTTTCTTT. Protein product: CSAPQGARTFF.

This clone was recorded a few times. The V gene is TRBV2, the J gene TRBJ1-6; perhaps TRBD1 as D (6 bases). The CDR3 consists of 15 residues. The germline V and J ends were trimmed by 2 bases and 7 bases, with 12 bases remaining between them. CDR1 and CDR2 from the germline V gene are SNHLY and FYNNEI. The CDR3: CASSEIGQGNSPLHF. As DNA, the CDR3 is TGTGCCAGCAGTGAAATCGGGCAGGGGAATTCACCCCTCCACTTT.

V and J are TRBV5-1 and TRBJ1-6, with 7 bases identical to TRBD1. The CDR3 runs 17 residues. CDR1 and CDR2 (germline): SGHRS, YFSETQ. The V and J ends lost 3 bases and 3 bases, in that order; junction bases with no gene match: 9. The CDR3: CASSSAIGTVYNSPLHF. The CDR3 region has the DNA TGCGCCAGCAGCTCTGCCATCGGGACAGTCTATAATTCACCCCTCCACTTT.

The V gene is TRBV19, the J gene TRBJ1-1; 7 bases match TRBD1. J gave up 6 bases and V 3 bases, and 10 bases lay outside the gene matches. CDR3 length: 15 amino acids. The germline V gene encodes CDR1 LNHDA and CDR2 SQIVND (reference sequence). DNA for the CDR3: TGTGCCAGTAGTATTAAACAAACAGGGGCCCCTGAAGCTTTCTTT. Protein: CASSIKQTGAPEAFF. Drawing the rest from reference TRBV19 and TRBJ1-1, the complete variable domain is DGGITQSPKYLFRKEGQNVTLSCEQNLNHDAMYWYRQDPGQGLRLIYYSQIVNDFQKGDIAEGYSVSREKKESFPLTVTSAQKNPTAFYLCASSIKQTGAPEAFFGQGTRLTVV.

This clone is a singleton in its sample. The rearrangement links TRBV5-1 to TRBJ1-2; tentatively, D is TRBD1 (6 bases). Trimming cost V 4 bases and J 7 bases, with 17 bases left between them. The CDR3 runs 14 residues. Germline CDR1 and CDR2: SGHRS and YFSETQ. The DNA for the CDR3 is TGCGCCAGCAGCCCCGATGGGGGGCGGGGTGGCTACACCTTC. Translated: CASSPDGGRGGYTF.

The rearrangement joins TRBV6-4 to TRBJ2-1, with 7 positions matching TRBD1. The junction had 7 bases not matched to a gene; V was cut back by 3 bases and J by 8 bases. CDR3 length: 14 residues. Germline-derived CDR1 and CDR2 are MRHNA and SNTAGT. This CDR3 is CASSDPRQGDEQFF. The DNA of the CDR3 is TGTGCCAGCAGTGATCCCAGACAGGGCGATGAGCAGTTCTTC.

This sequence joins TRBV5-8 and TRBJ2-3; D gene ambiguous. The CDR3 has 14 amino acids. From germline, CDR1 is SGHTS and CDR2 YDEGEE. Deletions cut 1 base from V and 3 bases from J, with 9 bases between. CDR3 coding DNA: TGTGCCAGCAGCTTGAGTGTTGTAACAGATACGCAGTATTTT. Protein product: CASSLSVVTDTQYF. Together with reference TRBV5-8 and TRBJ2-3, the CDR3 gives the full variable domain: EAGVTQSPTHLIKTRGQQATLRCSPISGHTSVYWYQQALGLGLQFLLWYDEGEERNRGNFPPRFSGRQFPNYSSELNVNALELEDSALYLCASSLSVVTDTQYFGPGTRLTVL.

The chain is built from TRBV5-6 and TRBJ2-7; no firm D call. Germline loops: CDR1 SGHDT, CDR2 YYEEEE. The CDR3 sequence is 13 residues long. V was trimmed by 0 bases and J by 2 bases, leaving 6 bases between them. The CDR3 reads CASSLGPPYEQYF. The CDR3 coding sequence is TGTGCCAGCAGCTTGGGACCACCCTACGAGCAGTACTTC.

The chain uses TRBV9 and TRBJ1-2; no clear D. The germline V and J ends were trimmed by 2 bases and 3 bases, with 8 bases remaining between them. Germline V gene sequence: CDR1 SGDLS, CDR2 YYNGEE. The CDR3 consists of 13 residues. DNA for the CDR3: TGTGCCAGCAGCGTTTACGGGGACTATGGCTACACCTTC. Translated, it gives CASSVYGDYGYTF.

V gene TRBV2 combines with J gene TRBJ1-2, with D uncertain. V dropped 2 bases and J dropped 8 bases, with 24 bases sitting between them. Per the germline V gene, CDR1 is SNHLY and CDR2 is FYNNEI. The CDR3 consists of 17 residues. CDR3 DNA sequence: TGTGCCAGCAGTGAATCGAGGGCCAGCCTATCAGTATTCGGCTACACCTTC. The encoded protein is CASSESRASLSVFGYTF.